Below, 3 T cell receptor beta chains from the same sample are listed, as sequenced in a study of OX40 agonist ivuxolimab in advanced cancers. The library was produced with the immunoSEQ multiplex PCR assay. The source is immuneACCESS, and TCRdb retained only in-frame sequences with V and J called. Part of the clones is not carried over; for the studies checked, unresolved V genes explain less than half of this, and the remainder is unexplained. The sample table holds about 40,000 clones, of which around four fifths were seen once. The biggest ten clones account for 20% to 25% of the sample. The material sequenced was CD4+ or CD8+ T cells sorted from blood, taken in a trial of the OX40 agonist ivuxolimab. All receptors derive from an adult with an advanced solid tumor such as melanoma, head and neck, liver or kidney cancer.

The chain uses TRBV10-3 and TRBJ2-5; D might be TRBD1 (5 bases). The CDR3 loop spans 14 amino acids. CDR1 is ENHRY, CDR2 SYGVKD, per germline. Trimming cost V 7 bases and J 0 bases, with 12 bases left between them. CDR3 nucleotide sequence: TGTGCCATCAAGGGGATAAGCGACCAAGAGACCCAGTACTTC. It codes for CAIKGISDQETQYF.

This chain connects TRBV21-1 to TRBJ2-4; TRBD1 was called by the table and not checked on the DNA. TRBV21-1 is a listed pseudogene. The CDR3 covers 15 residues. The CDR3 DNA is TGTGCCAGCAGCAAAGTCAGGGGATGCAAAAACATTCAGTACTTC. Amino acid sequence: CASSKVRGCKNIQYF.

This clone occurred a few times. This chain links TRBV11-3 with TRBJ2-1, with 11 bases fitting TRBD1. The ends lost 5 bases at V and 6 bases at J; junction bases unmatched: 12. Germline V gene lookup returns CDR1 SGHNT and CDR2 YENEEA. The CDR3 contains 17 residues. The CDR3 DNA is TGTGCCAGCAGCACCCGCTTTGGACAGGGGGCCATCAATGAGCAGTTCTTC. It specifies CASSTRFGQGAINEQFF.